The clone carrying this T cell receptor beta chain came up many times. The antigen is not known. There were TCR beta CDR3 regions amplified from RNA transcripts. Initially, a first-round RT-PCR of the TCR CDR3 employed the HTBI primer set. TCRdb re-analysed the multiplex PCR reads in MiXCR, keeping a single row per CDR3 protein. The sample holds 35,000 to 40,000 distinct CDR3 sequences, around half seen once. The data were obtained in a study of T cells in Graves' hyperthyroidism and ophthalmopathy. Study outcomes and limitations: Peripheral blood also featured most of the thyroid clonotypes expanded above 0.001. Onset of ophthalmopathy came a median 6.5 months after the model predicted it.

V shed 2 bases and J shed 0 bases, with 6 bases lying between them. There are 14 residues in the CDR3. CDR1 is SGHDT and CDR2 is YYEEEE in the germline V gene. Clinicians diagnosed patients from clinical symptoms, serum thyroxine and TRAb, thyroid ultrasound and orbital computed tomography. V gene TRBV5-6 combines with J gene TRBJ1-3, with D unresolved. The TCR sequence derives from a woman aged 50 to 60 with Graves' hyperthyroidism that later progressed to Graves' ophthalmopathy. Specimen: blood. For the CDR3, the DNA is TGTGCCAGCAGCTTAGTGTCCTCTGGAAACACCATATATTTT. Encoded protein: CASSLVSSGNTIYF.